Listed below are T cell receptor beta chains from one sample, sequenced in a study of early T cells in non-severe SARS-CoV-2 infection. TCRdb reprocessed the 5' RACE reads with MiXCR, giving one entry per CDR3 protein. The sample consists of tens of thousands of distinct CDR3 sequences, roughly 4% of them appearing once. Sequenced sample: whole blood. The receptor source for this set is an adult who was a healthcare worker with PCR-confirmed SARS-CoV-2 infection or an uninfected control (not recorded which). The CDR3 runs from the conserved cysteine through the conserved F or W. A D gene is named only where the DNA matches it firmly. Clone size appears in some rows only: once, few, many, or a class for an expanded clone.

d_call	v_call	j_call	clone_size	cdr3_nt	cdr3_aa
TRBD2	TRBV20-1	TRBJ2-1	many	TGCAGTGCCAGTATTATATCAGGCGGGGGGGTACATGAGCAGTTCTTC	CSASIISGGGVHEQFF
TRBD1	TRBV20-1	TRBJ1-1	many	TGCAGTGCTAGATCTCCTGGACAGGGAGCATTGACTGAAGCTTTCTTT	CSARSPGQGALTEAFF
.	TRBV6-5	TRBJ2-5	medium-sized	TGTGCCAGCAGTTACTCTCGTCGGCCCTTTCCGGGGGTTGAGACCCAGTACTTC	CASSYSRRPFPGVETQYF
.	TRBV29-1	TRBJ2-1	many	TGCAGCGTTGAACCCGTGAGAACCTCCTACAATGAGCAGTTCTTC	CSVEPVRTSYNEQFF
TRBD2	TRBV7-9	TRBJ2-1	few	TGTGCCAGCAGGTGGGGGGGCAATGAGCAGTTCTTC	CASRWGGNEQFF
.	TRBV19	TRBJ1-5	.	TGTGCCAGTAGTCCCCGGACTCCCATGGATCAGCCCCAGCATTTT	CASSPRTPMDQPQHF
.	TRBV9	TRBJ2-6	many	TGTGCCAGCAGCGAACAGGGTAGGACTGGGGCCAACGTCCTGACTTTC	CASSEQGRTGANVLTF
.	TRBV21-1	TRBJ2-7	many	TGTGCCAGCAGCAGAGGGGACAGAAGACTAGCGGGACCTACCCCCTCCTACGAGCAGTACTTC	CASSRGDRRLAGPTPSYEQYF
.	TRBV7-9	TRBJ1-4	.	TGTGCCAGCAGCCCCCGGGGTGAAAAACTGTTTTTT	CASSPRGEKLFF
.	TRBV11-2	TRBJ1-2	many	TGTGCCAGCAGCTTAGGCGGGACGGAGAGAGTCTACACCTTC	CASSLGGTERVYTF
TRBD2	TRBV11-2	TRBJ2-7	many	TGTGCCAGCAGCCTGCGGGAGTCCTACGAGCAGTACTTC	CASSLRESYEQYF